The 14 T cell receptor beta chains listed next were all sequenced from one sample in a study of patients and donors after allogeneic stem cell transplantation (dated by TCRdb to the early 2020s). The library was generated by RT-PCR. The instrument given in TCRdb is NextSeq 550. TCRdb reprocessing: public reads trimmed at Q25 with fastp, clones called with MiXCR, in-frame beta chains kept. Each entry merges the rows of one CDR3 protein and shows their most common DNA and genes. Here the sample has roughly 200,000 distinct CDR3 sequences; less than 45% occur a single time. About 33% of the sample goes to the ten largest clones. The sequenced sample was blood, either unsorted or a sorted T cell fraction (not recorded which). These receptor sequences come from a human donor who was either an allogeneic HSCT recipient or a stem cell or donor lymphocyte infusion donor (not recorded which). It is not recorded whose cells these are; they may come from a transplant donor.

The chain combines TRBV12-3 or TRBV12-4 with TRBJ1-2; D uncertain. Deletions cut 3 bases from V and 8 bases from J, with 10 bases between. The CDR3 is 12 residues long. As DNA, the CDR3 is TGTGCCAGCAGTTTTGAGCCCTGGGGCTACACCTTC. As protein: CASSFEPWGYTF.

The chain joins TRBV12-3 or TRBV12-4 to TRBJ2-7, with D hard to call. Trimming shortened V by 2 bases and J by 2 bases, and 7 bases separated the two germline ends. This CDR3 spans 13 amino acids. This CDR3 reads CASSLNTAYEQYF. CDR3 coding DNA: TGTGCCAGCAGTTTAAATACCGCCTACGAGCAGTACTTC.

The V call is TRBV11-2, the J call TRBJ2-5; 15 nucleotides align to TRBD2. Trimming removed 1 base from V and 5 bases from J; junction bases left unmatched: 5. Germline-derived CDR1 and CDR2 are SGHAT and FQNNGV. The CDR3 spans 17 residues. The CDR3 DNA follows: TGTGCCAGCAGCTTAGGGACTAGCGGGAGGGCCTATGAGACCCAGTACTTC. This codes for CASSLGTSGRAYETQYF.

The chain joins TRBV5-6 to TRBJ2-7; D is uncertain. V dropped 0 bases and J dropped 3 bases, with 10 bases sitting between them. There are 14 residues in the CDR3. Per the germline V gene, CDR1 is SGHDT and CDR2 is YYEEEE. The CDR3 loop is CASSLGHGNYEQYF. The CDR3 DNA is TGTGCCAGCAGCTTGGGACACGGCAACTACGAGCAGTACTTC.

V usage is TRBV9 and J usage is TRBJ2-3, with TRBD1 matching over 12 bases. The CDR3 is made up of 17 amino acids. Per the germline V gene, CDR1 is SGDLS and CDR2 is YYNGEE. Trimming removed 4 bases from V and 4 bases from J; junction bases left unmatched: 10. The CDR3 reads CASSLTPGQGAPDTQYF. CDR3 nucleotide sequence: TGTGCCAGCAGCCTCACTCCGGGACAGGGGGCCCCAGATACGCAGTATTTT.

The chain is built from TRBV2 and TRBJ1-5; 10 bases agree with TRBD1. The CDR3 contains 14 residues. Germline CDR1 SNHLY, CDR2 FYNNEI. Unmatched junction bases numbered 5, after V lost 6 bases and J lost 6 bases. The CDR3 DNA reads as TGTGCCAGCAGCGGGACAGGGGAAAGTCAGCCCCAGCATTTT. Translation: CASSGTGESQPQHF.

The chain is built from TRBV6-1 and TRBJ1-1, with 12 bases fitting TRBD1. Germline CDR1 MNHNS, CDR2 SASEGT. The CDR3 length is 13 residues. V shed 5 bases and J 11 bases; nucleotides not matched to a gene: 6. The CDR3 coding sequence is TGTGCCAGCAGTCCGGGACAGGGGGCCTCGGCTTTCTTT. It is translated as CASSPGQGASAFF.

The rearrangement links TRBV12-3 or TRBV12-4 to TRBJ1-6; TRBD1 agrees at 8 bases. J gave up 6 bases and V 3 bases, and 10 bases lay outside the gene matches. The CDR3 has 17 residues. Here the CDR3 reads CASSFRSVGQGNSPLHF. The CDR3 nucleotides are TGTGCCAGCAGTTTTCGGAGTGTCGGACAGGGTAATTCACCCCTCCACTTT.

The sample holds a few counts of this clonotype. The rearrangement links TRBV3-1 to TRBJ2-5, with TRBD1 identical over 9 bases. The trim removed 4 bases at V and 5 bases at J, leaving 11 bases unmatched. This CDR3 comprises 16 residues. Germline V gene data show CDR1 as LGHDT and CDR2 as YNNKEL (reference sequence). CDR3 protein: CASSLRTTGTGETQYF. CDR3 in DNA: TGTGCCAGCAGCCTCCGCACTACCGGGACAGGGGAGACCCAGTACTTC.

This chain joins TRBV7-8 and TRBJ2-1; TRBD1 is a possible D gene (8 bases). Trimming took 5 bases from V and 7 from J, leaving 18 bases between them. This CDR3 is built from 15 residues. Germline V CDR1 and CDR2: SGHVS, FQNEAQ. CDR3 DNA: TGTGCCAGCAGCCTAACAGACAGGGGAGGGAATGAGCAGTTCTTC. Protein sequence: CASSLTDRGGNEQFF.

Written as DNA, the CDR3 is TGTGCCACCAGAGACAGGGAAGGGCAGCCCCAGCATTTT. This encodes CATRDREGQPQHF. V is TRBV15 and J is TRBJ1-5, with 7 positions matching TRBD1. J was trimmed by 7 bases and V by 6 bases; bases with no gene match: 6. The CDR3 has 13 amino acids. Germline CDR1 LNHNV, CDR2 YYDKDF (reference sequence).

V usage is TRBV19 and J usage is TRBJ1-1; the D is unclear. The V end was cut by 3 bases, the J end by 1 base, with 12 bases between. Germline values: CDR1 LNHDA, CDR2 SQIVND (reference sequence). The CDR3 length is 15 residues. The CDR3 is CASSIPPGPNTEAFF. The DNA for the CDR3 is TGTGCCAGTAGTATCCCCCCCGGGCCGAACACTGAAGCTTTCTTT. The full variable domain, completed using reference TRBV19 and TRBJ1-1, is DGGITQSPKYLFRKEGQNVTLSCEQNLNHDAMYWYRQDPGQGLRLIYYSQIVNDFQKGDIAEGYSVSREKKESFPLTVTSAQKNPTAFYLCASSIPPGPNTEAFFGQGTRLTVV.

The V gene is TRBV27, the J gene TRBJ2-2; TRBD2 might be the D (6 bases). The CDR3 is 16 amino acids. Germline CDR1 and CDR2: MNHEY and SMNVEV (reference sequence). The V and J ends lost 1 base and 2 bases respectively, with 11 bases between them. The CDR3 region has the DNA TGTGCCAGCAGTTTATTCGGGGGTTTCAACACCGGGGAGCTGTTTTTT. Encoded protein: CASSLFGGFNTGELFF.

The chain carries TRBV7-9 and TRBJ1-2; 7 bases align to TRBD1. The ends lost 5 bases at V and 2 bases at J; junction bases unmatched: 17. The CDR3 covers 18 residues. Per the germline V gene, CDR1 is SEHNR and CDR2 is FQNEAQ (reference sequence). CDR3 nucleotides: TGTGCCAGCAGCCCCCTAACAGGGGACCTCAGATCAAACTATGGCTACACCTTC. Its protein is CASSPLTGDLRSNYGYTF.